The 30 T cell receptor beta chains reported below all come from one sample, sequenced in a study of OX40 agonist ivuxolimab in advanced cancers. Some clones are missing from TCRdb's copy, which holds only in-frame ones; the method was immunoSEQ multiplex PCR. The table lists 30,000 to 35,000 clones, approximately 90% of them singletons. The sequenced sample was CD4+ or CD8+ T cells sorted from blood, obtained in a trial of the OX40 agonist ivuxolimab. The origin of the receptors is an adult with an advanced solid tumor such as melanoma, head and neck, liver or kidney cancer.

This sequence joins TRBV11-2 and TRBJ2-1; either TRBD1 or TRBD2 may supply D (5 bases each). Germline loops: CDR1 SGHAT, CDR2 FQNNGV. Between the trimmed V and J ends, which lost 0 bases and 6 bases, there was a span of 9 bases. CDR3 length: 14 amino acids. This chain's CDR3 is CASSLDLGGNEQFF. Written as DNA, the CDR3 is TGTGCCAGCAGCTTAGATCTTGGGGGCAATGAGCAGTTCTTC.

This clone appeared once. This rearrangement joins TRBV7-8 to TRBJ1-4; D call uncertain. V lost 5 bases and J lost 8, with 9 bases in between. The CDR3 is 12 residues long. Germline V gene sequence: CDR1 SGHVS, CDR2 FQNEAQ. The CDR3 region is CASSLPGEKLFF. The CDR3 DNA reads as TGTGCCAGCAGCCTCCCCGGGGAAAAACTGTTTTTT.

V gene TRBV11-2 combines with J gene TRBJ1-5; D call uncertain. Germline V gene sequence: CDR1 SGHAT, CDR2 FQNNGV. This CDR3 spans 13 amino acids. Trimming took off 1 base at V and 4 bases at J, with 5 bases between the two ends. The CDR3 region has the DNA TGTGCCAGCAGCTTAGGACAAAATCAGCCCCAGCATTTT. Translated: CASSLGQNQPQHF. Filled out from reference TRBV11-2 and TRBJ1-5, the complete variable domain reads EAGVAQSPRYKIIEKRQSVAFWCNPISGHATLYWYQQILGQGPKLLIQFQNNGVVDDSQLPKDRFSAERLKGVDSTLKIQPAKLEDSAVYLCASSLGQNQPQHFGDGTRLSIL.

The sample holds a few counts of this clone. This sequence joins TRBV18 and TRBJ2-7; D might be TRBD1 (6 bases). This CDR3 has 14 amino acids. Germline V gene data show CDR1 as KGHSH and CDR2 as LQKENI. The V end was cut by 2 bases, the J end by 4 bases, with 12 bases between. CDR3: CASSPSGDRYEQYF. In nucleotides, the CDR3 is TGTGCCAGCTCACCATCAGGGGACCGGTACGAGCAGTACTTC.

The gene calls are TRBV2 and TRBJ2-3, with D perhaps matching TRBD1 (6 bases). V was clipped by 6 bases and J by 0 bases, with 13 bases between them. Germline V gives CDR1 SNHLY, CDR2 FYNNEI. The CDR3 is 15 residues long. CDR3 sequence: CASSLQGLSTDTQYF. In DNA form, the CDR3 reads TGTGCCAGCAGCCTGCAGGGGTTAAGCACAGATACGCAGTATTTT.

V is TRBV21-1 and J is TRBJ1-1. TRBV21-1 is listed as a pseudogene. CDR3 length equals 10 residues. CDR3 sequence (DNA): TGTGCCAGCAGCAAAATTGAAGCTTTCTTT. This sequence encodes CASSKIEAFF.

This clone was counted once. V and J are TRBV7-6 and TRBJ2-7, with 14 bases aligning to TRBD2. CDR1 is SGHVS and CDR2 is FNYEAQ in the germline V gene. V trimming: 5 bases; J trimming: 6 bases; junction bases outside the gene matches: 6. The CDR3 is made up of 15 amino acids. This CDR3 reads CASSRLAGGPGEQYF. The CDR3 DNA follows: TGTGCCAGCAGCCGACTAGCGGGAGGGCCAGGCGAGCAGTACTTC.

V and J are TRBV29-1 and TRBJ1-2; the D gene is possibly TRBD1 (5 bases). CDR3 length: 13 amino acids. CDR1 is SQVTM, CDR2 ANQGSEA, per germline. V was pared by 1 base and J by 7 bases, with 13 bases between. The CDR3 DNA is TGCAGCGTTGAAGGCACCAGGGTGGGTGGCTACACCTTC. Amino acid sequence: CSVEGTRVGGYTF.

This clone appeared once. The V gene is TRBV2, the J gene TRBJ2-3, with a tentative D call TRBD2 (5 bases). The CDR3 loop spans 14 amino acids. V gave up 7 bases and J gave up 2 bases, with 13 bases separating them. The germline gives CDR1 SNHLY, CDR2 FYNNEI. The CDR3 nucleotides are TGTGCCAGCAAGGTACGGGAAACCACAGATACGCAGTATTTT. The encoded protein is CASKVRETTDTQYF.

The CDR3 nucleotides are TGTGCCAGTAGTATGGGGGGCGCCCCCTACAATGAGCAGTTCTTC. Translation gives CASSMGGAPYNEQFF. The chain recombines TRBV19 with TRBJ2-1; D possibly matches TRBD1 or TRBD2 (6 bases each). The V and J ends lost 3 bases and 2 bases respectively, with 11 bases between them. Per the germline V gene, CDR1 is LNHDA and CDR2 is SQIVND (reference sequence). The CDR3 totals 15 residues.

The V gene is TRBV4-1, the J gene TRBJ2-7, with TRBD2 matching 15 bases. V was clipped by 2 bases and J by 3 bases; unmatched bases: 11. Germline V gene sequence: CDR1 MGHRA, CDR2 YSYEKL. The CDR3 is 19 amino acids. The CDR3 loop reads CASSQLARTSGRALYEQYF. The CDR3 DNA follows: TGCGCCAGCAGCCAACTCGCGAGGACTAGCGGGAGGGCCCTCTACGAGCAGTACTTC.

This clone showed up just once. The chain carries TRBV4-1 and TRBJ2-7; the D is unclear. With 0 bases removed from V and 6 bases from J, the gap between germline ends came to 3 bases. The CDR3 runs 11 residues. In germline, CDR1 is MGHRA, CDR2 YSYEKL. The CDR3 protein is CASSQDSEQYF. DNA for the CDR3: TGCGCCAGCAGCCAAGATAGCGAGCAGTACTTC.

The V call is TRBV5-1, the J call TRBJ2-3; no firm D call. Trimming shortened V by 3 bases and J by 2 bases, and 16 bases separated the two germline ends. The CDR3 totals 16 residues. The germline V gene encodes CDR1 SGHRS and CDR2 YFSETQ. The CDR3 DNA follows: TGCGCCAGCAGCTCCCGACCCAGCCGATCCACAGATACGCAGTATTTT. Protein: CASSSRPSRSTDTQYF.

The V call is TRBV5-6, the J call TRBJ1-5, with a tentative D call TRBD1 (5 bases). The CDR3 has 18 residues. Germline-derived CDR1 and CDR2 are SGHDT and YYEEEE. V was shortened by 3 bases and J by 0 bases, with 19 bases between the two germline ends. The CDR3, as DNA: TGTGCCAGCAGCTCAGGGAGGGGCGTCCCTTATAGCAATCAGCCCCAGCATTTT. This gives the protein CASSSGRGVPYSNQPQHF.

The gene calls are TRBV6-4 and TRBJ1-1; a possible D gene is TRBD1 (6 bases). The CDR3 runs to 15 residues. CDR1 is MRHNA, CDR2 SNTAGT, per germline. Trimming took off 6 bases at V and 1 base at J, with 15 bases between the two ends. CDR3 protein: CASSVTGRRNTEAFF. The DNA of the CDR3 is TGTGCCAGCAGCGTCACAGGGAGAAGGAACACTGAAGCTTTCTTT.

The chain employs TRBV7-8 and TRBJ2-7; maybe TRBD1 (5 bases). V was pared by 3 bases and J by 6 bases, with 15 bases between. This CDR3 has 14 residues. Germline assignment: CDR1 SGHVS and CDR2 FQNEAQ. CDR3 in amino acids: CASSFQPQGSEQYF. CDR3 DNA sequence: TGTGCCAGCAGCTTCCAACCCCAGGGCTCCGAGCAGTACTTC.

V gene TRBV7-2 combines with J gene TRBJ1-5, with 8 nucleotides matching TRBD1. The ends lost 1 base at V and 4 bases at J; junction bases unmatched: 6. The CDR3 has 16 amino acids. Germline assignment: CDR1 SGHTA and CDR2 FQGNSA. In DNA, the CDR3 is TGTGCCAGCAGCTTAGGTACGGACAGGGCAAATCAGCCCCAGCATTTT. This gives the protein CASSLGTDRANQPQHF.

V gene TRBV15 combines with J gene TRBJ1-2; a weak D match, TRBD1 (6 bases). V was clipped by 0 bases and J by 7 bases, with 12 bases between them. The CDR3 has 14 residues. From germline, CDR1 is LNHNV and CDR2 YYDKDF (reference sequence). CDR3 residues: CATSRDQGGTGYTF. CDR3 coding DNA: TGTGCCACCAGCAGAGATCAAGGGGGGACTGGCTACACCTTC.

The V gene is TRBV7-9, the J gene TRBJ2-7, with D perhaps matching TRBD1 (6 bases). V was clipped by 0 bases and J by 6 bases, with 15 bases between them. The CDR3 sequence is 15 residues long. The germline V gene encodes CDR1 SEHNR and CDR2 FQNEAQ (reference sequence). This CDR3 is CASSLAYQGKAEQYF. The CDR3 nucleotides read TGTGCCAGCAGCTTAGCGTACCAGGGGAAGGCCGAGCAGTACTTC.

This chain links TRBV29-1 with TRBJ2-1, with 10 bases that match TRBD2. J was trimmed by 7 bases and V by 1 base; bases with no gene match: 7. The CDR3 covers 15 residues. Germline loops: CDR1 SQVTM, CDR2 ANQGSEA. CDR3 sequence (DNA): TGCAGCGTTGAAGTTCCTAGCGGGAGAAGGAATGAGCAGTTCTTC. It translates to CSVEVPSGRRNEQFF.

The count of this clone is one. The CDR3: CASRGAHMGEQYF. In nucleotides, the CDR3 is TGTGCCAGCAGGGGGGCCCATATGGGGGAGCAGTACTTC. The chain has TRBV28 and TRBJ2-7; TRBD1 is a possible D gene (6 bases). The CDR3 is 13 amino acids. V shed 6 bases and J shed 7 bases, with 16 bases lying between them. The V gene's germline CDR1 is MDHEN and CDR2 SYDVKM.

This clone was found once. J is TRBJ1-3 and V is TRBV6-1; D gene ambiguous. The germline V and J ends were trimmed by 3 bases and 3 bases, with 12 bases remaining between them. Germline V gene lookup returns CDR1 MNHNS and CDR2 SASEGT. The CDR3 totals 15 residues. CDR3 nucleotide sequence: TGTGCCAGCAGTGAGCGCAGCTGGGGTGGAAACACCATATATTTT. As protein: CASSERSWGGNTIYF.

This sequence joins TRBV7-2 and TRBJ1-2; D may be TRBD1 (5 bases). Germline lookup yields CDR1 SGHTA and CDR2 FQGNSA. The length of the CDR3 is 14 residues. The ends were cut back, 7 bases at V and 4 bases at J, with 16 bases in the middle. In DNA, the CDR3 is TGTGCCAGCACCTGGTCCCCCCAGGGCTATGGCTACACCTTC. Protein product: CASTWSPQGYGYTF.

CDR3 in DNA: TGTGCCAGTAGTGCACAGGGGTGGGCCTACGAGCAGTACTTC. It codes for CASSAQGWAYEQYF. The gene calls are TRBV19 and TRBJ2-7, with 7 bases fitting TRBD1. The V segment lost 5 bases and the J segment 2 bases; nucleotides outside the gene matches: 6. CDR1 is LNHDA, CDR2 SQIVND, per germline (reference sequence). The length of the CDR3 is 14 residues.

For the CDR3, the DNA is TGTGCCAGCAGCCCGTGGGGGCAGGCCTACGAGCAGTACTTC. It is translated as CASSPWGQAYEQYF. The chain recombines TRBV5-6 with TRBJ2-5, with D maybe TRBD1 (6 bases). The DNA matches TRBJ2-7 better at its end, which makes the J call doubtful. CDR3 size: 14 residues. CDR1 is SGHDT, CDR2 YYEEEE, per germline.

V gene TRBV2 combines with J gene TRBJ2-5; D is possibly TRBD1 (7 bases). Germline values: CDR1 SNHLY, CDR2 FYNNEI. The CDR3 is made up of 12 amino acids. Trimming shortened V by 8 bases and J by 5 bases, and 12 bases separated the two germline ends. The CDR3 nucleotides are TGTGCCAGCGACCCAGGGGGGGAGACCCAGTACTTC. Translation gives CASDPGGETQYF.

The chain links TRBV7-7 to TRBJ2-5; maybe TRBD1 (6 bases). In germline, CDR1 is SSHAT, CDR2 FNYEAQ (reference sequence). V gave up 1 base and J gave up 5 bases, with 8 bases separating them. This CDR3 region has 13 residues. The CDR3 is CASSLERGETQYF. The CDR3 region has the DNA TGTGCCAGCAGCTTAGAGAGGGGGGAGACCCAGTACTTC.

J is TRBJ2-1 and V is TRBV6-5, with 7 bases fitting TRBD1. Unmatched junction bases numbered 7, after V lost 7 bases and J lost 4 bases. CDR1 is MNHEY, CDR2 SVGAGI, per germline. The CDR3 covers 14 residues. This chain's CDR3 is CASKSGQSYNEQFF. In nucleotides, the CDR3 is TGTGCCAGCAAATCGGGACAGAGTTACAATGAGCAGTTCTTC.

The table lists this clone with a count of one. V and J are TRBV27 and TRBJ2-3; tentatively, D is TRBD2 (6 bases). Germline V gene lookup returns CDR1 MNHEY and CDR2 SMNVEV (reference sequence). The CDR3 spans 17 residues. Trimming took off 4 bases at V and 0 bases at J, with 17 bases between the two ends. The CDR3 loop reads CASSSILAIYSTDTQYF. In nucleotides, the CDR3 is TGTGCCAGCAGTTCCATACTAGCCATCTATAGCACAGATACGCAGTATTTT.

The chain couples TRBV2 to TRBJ2-7; D perhaps matches TRBD1 (6 bases). The CDR3 loop spans 13 amino acids. V lost 8 bases, J lost 4 bases, and 15 bases lay in between. Germline loops: CDR1 SNHLY, CDR2 FYNNEI. The chain's CDR3 is CASWAGVGYEQYF. CDR3 coding DNA: TGTGCCAGCTGGGCAGGGGTTGGGTACGAGCAGTACTTC.